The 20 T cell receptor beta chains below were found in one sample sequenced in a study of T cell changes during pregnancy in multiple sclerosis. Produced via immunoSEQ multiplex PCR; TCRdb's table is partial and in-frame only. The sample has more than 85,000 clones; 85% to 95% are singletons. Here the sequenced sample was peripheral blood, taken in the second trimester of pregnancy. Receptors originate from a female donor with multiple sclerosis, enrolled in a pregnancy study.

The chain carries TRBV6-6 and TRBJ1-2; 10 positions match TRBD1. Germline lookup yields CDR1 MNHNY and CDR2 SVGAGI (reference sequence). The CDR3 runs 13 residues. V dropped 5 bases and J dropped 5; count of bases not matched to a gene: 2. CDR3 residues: CASSRQGAYGYTF. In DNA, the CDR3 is TGTGCCAGCAGTCGACAGGGGGCTTATGGCTACACCTTC.

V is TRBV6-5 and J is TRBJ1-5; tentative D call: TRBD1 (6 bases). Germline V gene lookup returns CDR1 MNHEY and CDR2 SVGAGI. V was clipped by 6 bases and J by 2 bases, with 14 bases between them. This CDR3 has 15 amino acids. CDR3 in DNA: TGTGCCAGCAGGGGAGGGGGAAAGGGCAATCAGCCCCAGCATTTT. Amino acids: CASRGGGKGNQPQHF.

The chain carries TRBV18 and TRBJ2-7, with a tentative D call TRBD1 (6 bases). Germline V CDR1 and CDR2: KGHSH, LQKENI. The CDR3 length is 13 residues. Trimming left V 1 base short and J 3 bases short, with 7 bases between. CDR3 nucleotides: TGTGCCAGCTCACCACGACAGGACTACGAGCAGTACTTC. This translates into CASSPRQDYEQYF.

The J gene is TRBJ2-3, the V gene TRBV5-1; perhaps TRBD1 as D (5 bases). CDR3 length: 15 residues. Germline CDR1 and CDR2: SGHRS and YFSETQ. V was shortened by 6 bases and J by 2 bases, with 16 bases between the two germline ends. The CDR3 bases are TGCGCCAGCAAAAAGGGGAACGGAGACACAGATACGCAGTATTTT. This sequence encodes CASKKGNGDTDTQYF.

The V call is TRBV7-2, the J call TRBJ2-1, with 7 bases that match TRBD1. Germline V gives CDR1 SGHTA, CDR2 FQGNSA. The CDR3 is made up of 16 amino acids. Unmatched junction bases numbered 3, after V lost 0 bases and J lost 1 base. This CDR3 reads CASSLAWGQSYNEQFF. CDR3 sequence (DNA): TGTGCCAGCAGCTTAGCATGGGGACAGTCCTACAATGAGCAGTTCTTC.

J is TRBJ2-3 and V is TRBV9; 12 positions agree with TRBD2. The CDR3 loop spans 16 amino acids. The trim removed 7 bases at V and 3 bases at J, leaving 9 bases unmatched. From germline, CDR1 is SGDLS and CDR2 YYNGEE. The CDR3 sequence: CASGPTSGSMTDTQYF. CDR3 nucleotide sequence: TGTGCCAGCGGCCCGACTAGCGGGAGTATGACAGATACGCAGTATTTT. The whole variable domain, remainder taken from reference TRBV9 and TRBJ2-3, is DSGVTQTPKHLITATGQRVTLRCSPRSGDLSVYWYQQSLDQGLQFLIQYYNGEERAKGNILERFSAQQFPDLHSELNLSSLELGDSALYFCASGPTSGSMTDTQYFGPGTRLTVL.

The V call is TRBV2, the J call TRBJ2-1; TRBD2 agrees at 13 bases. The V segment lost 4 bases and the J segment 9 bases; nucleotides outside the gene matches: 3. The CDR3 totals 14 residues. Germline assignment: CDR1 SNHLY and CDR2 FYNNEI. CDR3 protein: CASSGLAGGTEQFF. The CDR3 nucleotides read TGTGCCAGCAGTGGACTAGCGGGGGGAACTGAGCAGTTCTTC. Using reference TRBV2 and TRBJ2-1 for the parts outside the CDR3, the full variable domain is EPEVTQTPSHQVTQMGQEVILRCVPISNHLYFYWYRQILGQKVEFLVSFYNNEISEKSEIFDDQFSVERPDGSNFTLKIRSTKLEDSAMYFCASSGLAGGTEQFFGPGTRLTVL.

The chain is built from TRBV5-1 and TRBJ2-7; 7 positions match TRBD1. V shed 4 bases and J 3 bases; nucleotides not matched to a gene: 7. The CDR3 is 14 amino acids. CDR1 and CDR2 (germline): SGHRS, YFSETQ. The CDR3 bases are TGCGCCAGCAGCCCATTGACAGGGAACTACGAGCAGTACTTC. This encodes CASSPLTGNYEQYF.

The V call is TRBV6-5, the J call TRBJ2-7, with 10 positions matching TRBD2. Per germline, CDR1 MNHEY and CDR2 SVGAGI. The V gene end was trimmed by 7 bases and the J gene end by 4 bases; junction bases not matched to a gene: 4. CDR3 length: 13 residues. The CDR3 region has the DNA TGTGCCAGCATGCTAGCGGGAGATTACGAGCAGTACTTC. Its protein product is CASMLAGDYEQYF.

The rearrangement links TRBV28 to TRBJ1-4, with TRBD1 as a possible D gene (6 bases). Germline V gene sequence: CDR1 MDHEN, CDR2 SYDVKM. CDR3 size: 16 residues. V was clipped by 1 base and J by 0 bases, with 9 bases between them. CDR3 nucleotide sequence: TGTGCCAGCAGTTTATCAGGGGCCGCAACTAATGAAAAACTGTTTTTT. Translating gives CASSLSGAATNEKLFF.

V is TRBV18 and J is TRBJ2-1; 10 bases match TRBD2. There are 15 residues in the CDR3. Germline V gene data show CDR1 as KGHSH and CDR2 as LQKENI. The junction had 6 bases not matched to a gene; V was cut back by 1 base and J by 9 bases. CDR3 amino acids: CASSPRAGGPGEQFF. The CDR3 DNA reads TGTGCCAGCTCACCACGAGCGGGAGGGCCTGGTGAGCAGTTCTTC.

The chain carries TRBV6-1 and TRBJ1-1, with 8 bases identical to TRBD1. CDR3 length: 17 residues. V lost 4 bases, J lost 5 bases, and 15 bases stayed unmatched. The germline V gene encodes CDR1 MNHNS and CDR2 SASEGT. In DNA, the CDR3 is TGTGCCAGCAGTGTGGGGTTGGCAGGGGGCGTTCAAACTGAAGCTTTCTTT. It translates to CASSVGLAGGVQTEAFF.

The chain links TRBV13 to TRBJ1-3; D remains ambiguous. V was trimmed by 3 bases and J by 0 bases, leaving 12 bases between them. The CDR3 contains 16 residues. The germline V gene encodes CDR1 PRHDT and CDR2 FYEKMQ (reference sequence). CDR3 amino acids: CASSLKVLSSGNTIYF. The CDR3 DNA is TGTGCCAGCAGCTTGAAAGTCTTGAGCTCTGGAAACACCATATATTTT.

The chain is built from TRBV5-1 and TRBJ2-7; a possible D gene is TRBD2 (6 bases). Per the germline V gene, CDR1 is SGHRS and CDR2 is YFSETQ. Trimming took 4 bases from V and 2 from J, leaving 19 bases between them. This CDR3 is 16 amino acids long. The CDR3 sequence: CASSDTLGTGTYEQYF. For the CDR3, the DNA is TGCGCCAGCAGCGATACTCTTGGGACTGGCACCTACGAGCAGTACTTC.

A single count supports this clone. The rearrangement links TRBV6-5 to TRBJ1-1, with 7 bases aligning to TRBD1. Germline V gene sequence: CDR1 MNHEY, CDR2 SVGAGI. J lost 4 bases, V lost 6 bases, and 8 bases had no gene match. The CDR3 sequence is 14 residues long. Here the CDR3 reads CASRPTGSGTEAFF. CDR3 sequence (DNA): TGTGCCAGCAGGCCGACAGGGAGTGGCACTGAAGCTTTCTTT.

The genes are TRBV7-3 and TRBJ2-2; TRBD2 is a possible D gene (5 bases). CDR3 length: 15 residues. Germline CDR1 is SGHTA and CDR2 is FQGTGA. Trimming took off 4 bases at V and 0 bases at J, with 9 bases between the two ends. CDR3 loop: CASSYSGSNTGELFF. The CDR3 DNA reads TGTGCCAGCAGCTATTCGGGATCGAACACCGGGGAGCTGTTTTTT.

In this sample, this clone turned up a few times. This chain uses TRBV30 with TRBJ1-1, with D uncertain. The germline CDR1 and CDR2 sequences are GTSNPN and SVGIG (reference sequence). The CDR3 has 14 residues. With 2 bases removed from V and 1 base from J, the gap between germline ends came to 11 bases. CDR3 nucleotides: TGTGCCTGGAGTCTTCGCGGAGGGAACACTGAAGCTTTCTTT. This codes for CAWSLRGGNTEAFF.

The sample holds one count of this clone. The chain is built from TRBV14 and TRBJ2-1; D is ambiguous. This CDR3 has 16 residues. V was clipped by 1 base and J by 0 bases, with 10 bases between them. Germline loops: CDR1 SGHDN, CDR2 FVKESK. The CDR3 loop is CASSQVGSYSYNEQFF. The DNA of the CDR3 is TGTGCCAGCAGCCAAGTGGGCAGTTACTCCTACAATGAGCAGTTCTTC.

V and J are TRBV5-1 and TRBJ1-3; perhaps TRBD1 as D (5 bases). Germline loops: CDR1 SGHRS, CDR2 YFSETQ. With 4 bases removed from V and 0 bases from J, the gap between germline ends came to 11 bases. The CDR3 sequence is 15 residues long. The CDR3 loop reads CASSAGPISGNTIYF. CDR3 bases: TGCGCCAGCAGCGCGGGACCTATCTCTGGAAACACCATATATTTT.

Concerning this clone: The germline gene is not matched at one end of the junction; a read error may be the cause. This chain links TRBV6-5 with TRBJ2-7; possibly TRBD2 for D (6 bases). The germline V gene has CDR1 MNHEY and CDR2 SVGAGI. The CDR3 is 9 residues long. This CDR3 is CARTRDSGF. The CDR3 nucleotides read TGTGCCCGCACCAGGGACTCAGGGTTC.